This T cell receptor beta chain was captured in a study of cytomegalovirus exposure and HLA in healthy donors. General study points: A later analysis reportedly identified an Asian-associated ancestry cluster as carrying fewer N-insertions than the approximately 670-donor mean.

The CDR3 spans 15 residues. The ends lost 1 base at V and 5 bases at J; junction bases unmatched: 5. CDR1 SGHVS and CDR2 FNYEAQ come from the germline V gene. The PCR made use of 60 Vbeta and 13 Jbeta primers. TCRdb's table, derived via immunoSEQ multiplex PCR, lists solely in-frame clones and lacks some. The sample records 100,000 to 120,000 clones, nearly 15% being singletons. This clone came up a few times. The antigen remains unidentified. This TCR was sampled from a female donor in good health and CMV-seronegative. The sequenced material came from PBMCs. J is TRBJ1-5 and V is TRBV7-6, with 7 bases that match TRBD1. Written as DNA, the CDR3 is TGTGCCAGCAGCTTAGACAGGGGTCTAGATCAGCCCCAGCATTTT. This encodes CASSLDRGLDQPQHF.